This T cell receptor beta chain comes out of a study of blood T cell repertoires in COVID-19. Looking at the study overall: From the United States, Italy and Spain came samples of acute and convalescent COVID-19. Sources were T cells, B-cell-depleted T cells, or PBMCs; the material itself was cDNA or gDNA.

Under the authors' procedure: It was from reference gene primer amplification that nucleated cell counts were estimated. Sequenced by immunoSEQ multiplex PCR; TCRdb stores in-frame clones only, minus some. That table furnishes V, J and clone size, whereas the DNA furnished D and trimming. The sample has about 89,000 clones, about 91% seen once. The CDR3 loop spans 16 amino acids. Germline lookup yields CDR1 ENHRY and CDR2 SYGVKD. V lost 6 bases to trimming and J lost 5 bases; unmatched junction nucleotides: 10. The source material was peripheral blood. The TCR sequence derives from a man aged 60 to 69 with acute or convalescent COVID-19. V is TRBV10-3 and J is TRBJ2-2; 9 positions match TRBD1. CDR3 DNA: TGTGCCATCAGCAGCACCACAGGGGGCCAGACCGGGGAGCTGTTTTTT. Translated, it gives CAISSTTGGQTGELFF.